This is a list of T cell receptor beta chains from one sample in a study of cytomegalovirus exposure and HLA in healthy donors. The data were produced by immunoSEQ multiplex PCR, yet TCRdb's version contains in-frame clones alone and is incomplete. The sample consists of about 190,000 clones, just under 80% of them appearing once. The sample comprised PBMCs. These receptor sequences come from a woman younger than 45 in good health and CMV-seropositive. Each CDR3 is given with its conserved first and last residue. Fields, in order: V gene, clone size, D gene, J gene, CDR3 DNA, CDR3 protein. The D gene is left open where the match is weak. Expanded clones are given a class, and other clones once, few, many or no size at all.

v_call: TRBV4-2; clone_size: once; d_call: -; j_call: TRBJ1-3; cdr3_nt: TGTGCCAGCAGCCAAGGGGGGCTTGGAAACACCATATATTTT; cdr3_aa: CASSQGGLGNTIYF
v_call: TRBV29-1; clone_size: -; d_call: -; j_call: TRBJ2-3; cdr3_nt: TGCAGCGTTCGGGGTATCGGAGATACGCAGTATTTT; cdr3_aa: CSVRGIGDTQYF
v_call: TRBV11-2; clone_size: -; d_call: TRBD2; j_call: TRBJ2-7; cdr3_nt: TGTGCCAGCAGCCTACAGACTAGCCGTTCCTACGAGCAGTACTTC; cdr3_aa: CASSLQTSRSYEQYF
v_call: TRBV9; clone_size: few; d_call: -; j_call: TRBJ1-6; cdr3_nt: TGTGCCAGCAGCGGCGGGACGGCCAATTCACCCCTCCACTTT; cdr3_aa: CASSGGTANSPLHF
v_call: TRBV7-9; clone_size: -; d_call: -; j_call: TRBJ2-1; cdr3_nt: TGTGCCAGCAGCTTAGCCCAGGGGTCCTACAATGAGCAGTTCTTC; cdr3_aa: CASSLAQGSYNEQFF
v_call: TRBV5-1; clone_size: -; d_call: -; j_call: TRBJ2-1; cdr3_nt: TGCGCCAGCAGTCGGTGGCAGGGATCCTCCTCCTACAATGAGCAGTTCTTC; cdr3_aa: CASSRWQGSSSYNEQFF
v_call: TRBV11-2; clone_size: -; d_call: -; j_call: TRBJ2-7; cdr3_nt: TGTGCCAGCGGCTTAGGGGAGGGGGGCTACGAGCAGTACTTC; cdr3_aa: CASGLGEGGYEQYF
v_call: TRBV5-1; clone_size: -; d_call: TRBD1; j_call: TRBJ1-2; cdr3_nt: TGCGCCAGCAGCCGCCGACAGGGGTTTGATGGCTACACCTTC; cdr3_aa: CASSRRQGFDGYTF
v_call: TRBV4-1; clone_size: -; d_call: -; j_call: TRBJ2-7; cdr3_nt: TGCGCCAGCAGCCACCAATACGAGCAGTACTTC; cdr3_aa: CASSHQYEQYF
v_call: TRBV6-4; clone_size: -; d_call: -; j_call: TRBJ1-3; cdr3_nt: TGTGCCAGCAGTGACTCGGGGCAAGGAGGAAACACCATATATTTT; cdr3_aa: CASSDSGQGGNTIYF
v_call: TRBV29-1; clone_size: -; d_call: -; j_call: TRBJ2-7; cdr3_nt: TGCAGCGTGAGATGGGACAAGGGCGAGCAGTACTTC; cdr3_aa: CSVRWDKGEQYF
v_call: TRBV6-5; clone_size: -; d_call: -; j_call: TRBJ2-5; cdr3_nt: TGTGCCAGCAGTTACCAGGGTATACAAGAGACCCAGTACTTC; cdr3_aa: CASSYQGIQETQYF
v_call: TRBV6-5; clone_size: few; d_call: TRBD1; j_call: TRBJ2-2; cdr3_nt: TGTGCCAGCAGAAGGGGGCCCGCGAACACCGGGGAGCTGTTTTTT; cdr3_aa: CASRRGPANTGELFF
v_call: TRBV10-3; clone_size: once; d_call: -; j_call: TRBJ1-5; cdr3_nt: TGTGCCATCAGTGAGTCAGGCGGATACAATCAGCCCCAGCATTTT; cdr3_aa: CAISESGGYNQPQHF
v_call: TRBV9; clone_size: -; d_call: -; j_call: TRBJ1-1; cdr3_nt: TGTGCCAGCAGCCCCCGGCGGGTTTTATACACTGAAGCTTTCTTT; cdr3_aa: CASSPRRVLYTEAFF
v_call: TRBV25-1; clone_size: -; d_call: TRBD2; j_call: TRBJ2-1; cdr3_nt: TGTGCCAGCAGTGTAGCGGGAGTAGAGGGGGAGCAGTTCTTC; cdr3_aa: CASSVAGVEGEQFF
v_call: TRBV19; clone_size: -; d_call: TRBD1; j_call: TRBJ1-1; cdr3_nt: TGTGCCAGCCAACTGTGGGGGACAGGGGCACCTTCGACTGAAGCTTTCTTT; cdr3_aa: CASQLWGTGAPSTEAFF
v_call: TRBV18; clone_size: -; d_call: -; j_call: TRBJ2-7; cdr3_nt: TGTGCCAGCTCCCCTGCGGGCGAGCAGTACTTC; cdr3_aa: CASSPAGEQYF
v_call: TRBV6-1; clone_size: -; d_call: -; j_call: TRBJ1-1; cdr3_nt: TGTGCCAGCAGTGAAAATAGGGGGGGGGCTGAAGCTTTCTTT; cdr3_aa: CASSENRGGAEAFF
v_call: TRBV18; clone_size: -; d_call: TRBD1; j_call: TRBJ2-6; cdr3_nt: TGTGCCAGCTCACCACGACAGGGCTATGGGGCCAACGTCCTGACTTTC; cdr3_aa: CASSPRQGYGANVLTF
v_call: TRBV29-1; clone_size: -; d_call: -; j_call: TRBJ2-5; cdr3_nt: TGCAGCGTCGTGACAGGTCCACGAGAGACCCAGTACTTC; cdr3_aa: CSVVTGPRETQYF
v_call: TRBV18; clone_size: -; d_call: -; j_call: TRBJ1-2; cdr3_nt: TGTGCCAGCTCACCTAAACAGGGTAAAGCTAACTATGGCTACACCTTC; cdr3_aa: CASSPKQGKANYGYTF
v_call: TRBV6-5; clone_size: -; d_call: -; j_call: TRBJ1-2; cdr3_nt: TGTGCCAGCAGTTTGGGTCTGGGTATGGGCTGTGGCTACACCTTC; cdr3_aa: CASSLGLGMGCGYTF
v_call: TRBV27; clone_size: once; d_call: -; j_call: TRBJ2-7; cdr3_nt: TGTGCCAGCAGTCCTCCCGGCGGTTACTACGAGCAGTACTTC; cdr3_aa: CASSPPGGYYEQYF
v_call: TRBV7-9; clone_size: -; d_call: TRBD2; j_call: TRBJ2-3; cdr3_nt: TGTGCCAGCACCAGAGCGGGAGAATCGACCACAGATACGCAGTATTTT; cdr3_aa: CASTRAGESTTDTQYF
v_call: TRBV11-3; clone_size: -; d_call: TRBD2; j_call: TRBJ2-1; cdr3_nt: TGTGCCAGCAGCGTTGGGGGGACTAGCGGGAGTCTTCCCTCCTGCAATGAGCAGTTCTTC; cdr3_aa: CASSVGGTSGSLPSCNEQFF
v_call: TRBV28; clone_size: -; d_call: -; j_call: TRBJ1-1; cdr3_nt: TGTGCCAGCAGTTTAGGCAGCGTGAACACTGAAGCTTTCTTT; cdr3_aa: CASSLGSVNTEAFF
v_call: TRBV15; clone_size: few; d_call: TRBD1; j_call: TRBJ1-5; cdr3_nt: TGTGCCACCAGCAGTATGGACAGGGCAAATCAGCCCCAGCATTTT; cdr3_aa: CATSSMDRANQPQHF
v_call: TRBV5-6; clone_size: few; d_call: TRBD2; j_call: TRBJ2-1; cdr3_nt: TGTGCCAGCAGCTTGGAGGGACTAGCACTCAATGAGCAGTTCTTC; cdr3_aa: CASSLEGLALNEQFF
v_call: TRBV6-5; clone_size: -; d_call: TRBD2; j_call: TRBJ2-7; cdr3_nt: TGTGCCAGCAGGGCCCTAGCGGCCTCCTCCTACGAGCAGTACTTC; cdr3_aa: CASRALAASSYEQYF
v_call: TRBV4-3; clone_size: few; d_call: TRBD1; j_call: TRBJ1-4; cdr3_nt: TGCGCCAGCAGCCAACTCAATCCGGGACAGAATGAAAAACTGTTTTTT; cdr3_aa: CASSQLNPGQNEKLFF
v_call: TRBV5-6; clone_size: -; d_call: -; j_call: TRBJ1-5; cdr3_nt: TGTGCCAGCAGTCACTCAGGGGTCCGCGCTCAGCCCCAGCATTTT; cdr3_aa: CASSHSGVRAQPQHF
v_call: TRBV6-4; clone_size: -; d_call: TRBD1; j_call: TRBJ1-5; cdr3_nt: TGTGCCAGCAGTGACAACAGGGGGATGCAGCCCCAGCATTTT; cdr3_aa: CASSDNRGMQPQHF
v_call: TRBV7-9; clone_size: -; d_call: -; j_call: TRBJ2-5; cdr3_nt: TGTGCCAGCAATTTGAGTGAAGAGACCCAGTACTTC; cdr3_aa: CASNLSEETQYF
v_call: TRBV28; clone_size: -; d_call: -; j_call: TRBJ2-7; cdr3_nt: TGTGCCAGCAGTTTATCAGGGACAACCTACGAGCAGTACTTC; cdr3_aa: CASSLSGTTYEQYF